This entry features one T cell receptor (beta chain) sequence. Its antigen is undetermined. The CDR3 spans 11 residues. V was clipped by 2 bases and J by 2 bases, with 0 bases between them. Per germline, CDR1 SEHNR and CDR2 FQNEAQ (reference sequence). These data are taken from a study of PD-1 blockade in classical Hodgkin lymphoma. General study findings and limits: Complete responders' baseline diversity resembled that of newly diagnosed patients. When nivolumab was started under 1 year after ASCT, patients were excluded.

Every patient experienced relapse after autologous stem cell transplantation, and brentuximab vedotin exposure varied. Each best response was a complete response, a partial response or progressive disease. Sequencing was performed with immunoSEQ multiplex PCR; in TCRdb, only in-frame clones are kept and a portion is missing. This sample yields more than 12,000 clones, of which approximately 86% are seen a single time; approximately 4.3% belongs to the top ten. Specimen: peripheral blood mononuclear cells (PBMCs), collected at baseline. The chain has TRBV7-9 and TRBJ2-5; D is undetermined. This TCR was recovered from a human donor with classical Hodgkin lymphoma. CDR3 nucleotide sequence: TGTGCCAGCAGCTTACAAGAGACCCAGTACTTC. Protein: CASSLQETQYF.